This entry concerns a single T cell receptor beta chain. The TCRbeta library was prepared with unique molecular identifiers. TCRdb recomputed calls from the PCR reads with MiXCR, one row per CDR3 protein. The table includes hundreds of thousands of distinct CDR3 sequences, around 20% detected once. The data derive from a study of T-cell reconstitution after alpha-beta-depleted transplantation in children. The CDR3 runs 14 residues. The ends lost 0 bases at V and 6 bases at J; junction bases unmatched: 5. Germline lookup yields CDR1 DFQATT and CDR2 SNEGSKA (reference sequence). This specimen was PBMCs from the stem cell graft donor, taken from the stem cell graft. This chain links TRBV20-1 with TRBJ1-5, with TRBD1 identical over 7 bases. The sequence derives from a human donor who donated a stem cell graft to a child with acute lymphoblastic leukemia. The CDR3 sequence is CSARERQGGQPQHF. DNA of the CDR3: TGCAGTGCTAGAGAGCGACAGGGCGGTCAGCCCCAGCATTTT.